A single sample is the source of the 29 T cell receptor beta chains below, sequenced in a study of blood T cell repertoires in COVID-19. Method: immunoSEQ multiplex PCR; TCRdb's copy keeps in-frame clones and lacks some. The data contain 200,000 to 250,000 clones, about 85% of them singletons. The sample was peripheral blood. These receptors were obtained from a woman at least 80 years old with active or convalescent COVID-19.

The rearrangement uses TRBV19 and TRBJ2-3, with D possibly matching TRBD2 (5 bases). Per germline, CDR1 LNHDA and CDR2 SQIVND (reference sequence). V was trimmed by 6 bases and J by 1 base, leaving 14 bases between them. This CDR3 is 15 amino acids long. DNA of the CDR3: TGTGCCAGTAGGGGCTACGGGGTAGGCACAGATACGCAGTATTTT. Its translation is CASRGYGVGTDTQYF.

CDR3 nucleotide sequence: TGTGCCAGCAGCTTAATGGGGAGGGCCGGGGAGCTGTTTTTT. Translated, it gives CASSLMGRAGELFF. This sequence joins TRBV5-4 and TRBJ2-2; TRBD2 matches at 7 bases. V was clipped by 2 bases and J by 6 bases; unmatched bases: 4. Germline V lookup: CDR1 SGHNT, CDR2 YYREEE (reference sequence). The CDR3 is made up of 14 amino acids.

The chain has TRBV3-1 (or the pseudogene TRBV3-2) and TRBJ2-7; possible D gene TRBD2, 6 bases. The CDR3 extends over 14 amino acids. Trimming stripped 4 bases from V and 6 bases from J, with 16 bases between. CDR1 is LGHDT and CDR2 is YNNKEL in the germline V gene (reference sequence). CDR3 sequence: CASSLRGTGAEQYF. As DNA, the CDR3 is TGTGCCAGCAGCCTCCGGGGAACGGGAGCCGAGCAGTACTTC.

This clone occurred once. The V call is TRBV28, the J call TRBJ1-5; 7 bases line up with TRBD1. V lost 6 bases and J lost 2; bases outside the gene matches: 13. Germline CDR1 is MDHEN and CDR2 is SYDVKM. The CDR3 runs 17 residues. CDR3 sequence reads: CASRRRGTALGNQPQHF. The CDR3, as DNA: TGTGCCAGCAGGCGCCGTGGGACAGCATTAGGCAATCAGCCCCAGCATTTT.

The chain recombines TRBV7-2 with TRBJ2-1; D perhaps matches TRBD2 (6 bases). V lost 5 bases, J lost 1 base, and 12 bases lay in between. CDR3 length: 15 amino acids. Germline assignment: CDR1 SGHTA and CDR2 FQGNSA. In DNA form, the CDR3 reads TGTGCCAGCAGCCTGACTAGGGGTTCCTACAATGAGCAGTTCTTC. Protein: CASSLTRGSYNEQFF.

The V and J genes are TRBV6-1 and TRBJ1-5, with D hard to call. Germline values: CDR1 MNHNS, CDR2 SASEGT. This CDR3 is built from 14 residues. Trimming cost V 6 bases and J 3 bases, with 12 bases left between them. CDR3 sequence reads: CASRLAGDNQPQHF. CDR3 in DNA: TGTGCCAGCAGACTCGCCGGGGACAATCAGCCCCAGCATTTT.

V and J are TRBV5-1 and TRBJ2-5; 7 bases match TRBD2. Germline loops: CDR1 SGHRS, CDR2 YFSETQ. This CDR3 spans 14 amino acids. V lost 0 bases and J lost 2; bases outside the gene matches: 1. DNA for the CDR3: TGCGCCAGCAGCTTGGGTAGCGGGCAAGAGACCCAGTACTTC. Translated: CASSLGSGQETQYF.

The rearrangement links TRBV6-5 to TRBJ2-7, with 7 bases aligning to TRBD2. This CDR3 region has 14 residues. The germline CDR1 and CDR2 sequences are MNHEY and SVGAGI. The V segment lost 0 bases and the J segment 2 bases; nucleotides outside the gene matches: 1. This CDR3 is CASSYSSGTYEQYF. The CDR3 DNA sequence: TGTGCCAGCAGTTACTCGAGCGGGACCTACGAGCAGTACTTC.

This clone was observed a few times. The chain couples TRBV28 to TRBJ1-5; 7 bases fit TRBD1. CDR1 is MDHEN and CDR2 is SYDVKM in the germline V gene. V dropped 6 bases and J dropped 0; count of bases not matched to a gene: 2. The CDR3 spans 14 residues. This CDR3 is CASSQGDSNQPQHF. In DNA form, the CDR3 reads TGTGCCAGCAGCCAGGGGGATAGCAATCAGCCCCAGCATTTT.

This sequence joins TRBV19 and TRBJ2-2; D gene unclear. The CDR3 covers 14 residues. V lost 2 bases, J lost 5 bases, and 9 bases lay in between. CDR1 is LNHDA, CDR2 SQIVND, per germline (reference sequence). CDR3 residues: CASSITAGTGELFF. DNA for the CDR3: TGTGCCAGTAGTATAACGGCCGGGACCGGGGAGCTGTTTTTT.

The chain combines TRBV6-1 with TRBJ1-2; D uncertain. V was clipped by 1 base and J by 6 bases, with 9 bases between them. The CDR3 is made up of 13 amino acids. Per germline, CDR1 MNHNS and CDR2 SASEGT. DNA for the CDR3: TGTGCCAGCAGTGAAGGACGGAGGAATGGCTACACCTTC. Amino acid sequence: CASSEGRRNGYTF.

CDR3 DNA sequence: TGTGCCAGTGCCGGGACAGGGCTTGGTGACTATGGCTACACCTTC. Protein sequence: CASAGTGLGDYGYTF. The gene calls are TRBV19 and TRBJ1-2; 9 bases are shared with TRBD1. This CDR3 region has 15 residues. Germline V gives CDR1 LNHDA, CDR2 SQIVND (reference sequence). Losses at the gene ends were 8 bases for V and 3 bases for J; bases not matched to a gene: 10.

The rearrangement links TRBV7-3 to TRBJ2-3, with 11 bases that match TRBD2. The V and J ends lost 5 bases and 4 bases, in that order; junction bases with no gene match: 5. In germline, CDR1 is SGHTA, CDR2 FQGTGA. This CDR3 has 15 residues. The CDR3 region has the DNA TGTGCCAGCAGCGCCTCACTAGCGGGGGCAGATACGCAGTATTTT. Translation gives CASSASLAGADTQYF.

For this clone: The sample has other DNA sequences that encode this CDR3 too. This chain connects TRBV9 to TRBJ2-5; 10 nucleotides align to TRBD2. Germline CDR1 reads SGDLS; CDR2 reads YYNGEE. V lost 0 bases, J lost 5 bases, and 4 bases stayed unmatched. CDR3 length: 15 residues. The CDR3 DNA sequence: TGTGCCAGCAGCGTAGGAGCGGGAGGGCCGGAGACCCAGTACTTC. This codes for CASSVGAGGPETQYF.

V is TRBV7-9 and J is TRBJ1-1; possibly TRBD1 for D (6 bases). CDR1 is SEHNR, CDR2 FQNEAQ, per germline (reference sequence). V lost 2 bases, J lost 1 base, and 14 bases lay in between. CDR3 length equals 16 residues. The CDR3, as DNA: TGTGCCAGCAGCTTATTGTCCGGGACACCGAACACTGAAGCTTTCTTT. Translating it yields CASSLLSGTPNTEAFF. The variable domain in full, completed from reference TRBV7-9 and TRBJ1-1, reads DTGVSQNPRHKITKRGQNVTFRCDPISEHNRLYWYRQTLGQGPEFLTYFQNEAQLEKSRLLSDRFSAERPKGSFSTLEIQRTEQGDSAMYLCASSLLSGTPNTEAFFGQGTRLTVV.

The chain recombines TRBV19 with TRBJ1-5; D possibly corresponds to TRBD1 (6 bases). In germline, CDR1 is LNHDA, CDR2 SQIVND (reference sequence). V gave up 9 bases and J gave up 3 bases, with 12 bases separating them. The CDR3 has 13 residues. DNA of the CDR3: TGTGCCAGCGAAAGGGGGTTCAATCAGCCCCAGCATTTT. The encoded protein is CASERGFNQPQHF.

V gene TRBV5-4 combines with J gene TRBJ2-2; 7 nucleotides line up with TRBD1. CDR1 and CDR2 from the germline V gene are SGHNT and YYREEE (reference sequence). The CDR3 has 14 amino acids. The V gene end was trimmed by 3 bases and the J gene end by 4 bases; junction bases not matched to a gene: 3. CDR3 region: CASSSSGGTGELFF. The DNA of the CDR3 is TGTGCCAGCAGCTCTTCAGGGGGCACCGGGGAGCTGTTTTTT.

The CDR3 sequence is CASSYTDRVEQYF. The CDR3 DNA sequence: TGTGCCAGCAGTTACACGGACAGGGTAGAGCAGTACTTC. This chain uses TRBV6-2 or TRBV6-3 with TRBJ2-7; 8 bases fit TRBD1. Germline values: CDR1 MNHEY, CDR2 SVGEGT. The CDR3 has 13 amino acids. Unmatched junction bases numbered 4, after V lost 2 bases and J lost 7 bases.

The chain couples TRBV19 to TRBJ2-1; perhaps TRBD1 as D (6 bases). In germline, CDR1 is LNHDA, CDR2 SQIVND (reference sequence). Trimming removed 5 bases at V and 4 bases at J, with 27 bases between. The CDR3 covers 19 residues. The CDR3 bases are TGTGCCAGTAGTCTGGATTATAGACCGGACAGCCATGGGTACAATGAGCAGTTCTTC. As protein: CASSLDYRPDSHGYNEQFF.

The rearrangement uses TRBV7-9 and TRBJ1-5; 7 bases are a match to TRBD1. The CDR3 is 18 amino acids. V gave up 5 bases and J gave up 3 bases; unmatched junction bases: 16. Per the germline V gene, CDR1 is SEHNR and CDR2 is FQNEAQ (reference sequence). Here the CDR3 DNA reads TGTGCCAGCAGCCAAATGGACAGGACTGAGAGGACCAATCAGCCCCAGCATTTT. Its translation: CASSQMDRTERTNQPQHF.

The V gene is TRBV6-2 or TRBV6-3, the J gene TRBJ2-5, with 7 positions matching TRBD1. Germline-derived CDR1 and CDR2 are MNHEY and SVGEGT. CDR3 size: 15 residues. Germline trimming cut 6 bases from V and 4 bases from J; bases unmatched to any gene: 11. CDR3: CASSITGQIAETQYF. The CDR3 coding sequence is TGTGCCAGCAGCATAACGGGACAGATCGCAGAGACCCAGTACTTC.

The chain has TRBV6-5 and TRBJ2-3, with TRBD2 identical over 9 bases. The ends lost 6 bases at V and 3 bases at J; junction bases unmatched: 7. Germline CDR1 and CDR2: MNHEY and SVGAGI. The length of the CDR3 is 15 residues. CDR3 sequence reads: CASRNSGGGTDTQYF. In DNA, the CDR3 is TGTGCCAGCAGAAATAGCGGGGGAGGAACAGATACGCAGTATTTT.

This clone was detected a few times. The V gene is TRBV5-4, the J gene TRBJ1-1; D remains ambiguous. Looked up from germline, CDR1 is SGHNT and CDR2 is YYREEE (reference sequence). V lost 3 bases, J lost 5 bases, and 11 bases lay in between. The CDR3 is made up of 13 amino acids. DNA of the CDR3: TGTGCCAGCAGCTATGGGAGTAGGACTGAAGCTTTCTTT. As protein: CASSYGSRTEAFF.

This clone was seen a handful of times. The chain uses TRBV5-1 and TRBJ1-1; possibly TRBD1 for D (6 bases). Trimming removed 4 bases from V and 4 bases from J, with 14 bases in between. Germline-derived CDR1 and CDR2 are SGHRS and YFSETQ. The CDR3 totals 14 residues. CDR3 sequence reads: CASSLDRPGTEAFF. CDR3 DNA: TGCGCCAGCAGCCTCGACAGGCCGGGCACTGAAGCTTTCTTT.

As to this clone: The identical CDR3 is also encoded by other nucleotide sequences in the sample. The rearrangement joins TRBV14 to TRBJ2-7; TRBD1 agrees at 7 bases. V shed 4 bases, J shed 2 bases, and the junction held 5 bases outside the gene matches. CDR1 is SGHDN, CDR2 FVKESK, per germline. This CDR3 has 14 residues. The CDR3 bases are TGTGCCAGCAGCCCGAGACAGGGCGCCTACGAGCAGTACTTC. This sequence encodes CASSPRQGAYEQYF.

The chain combines TRBV27 with TRBJ2-2; D is possibly TRBD2 (5 bases). The CDR3 is 14 residues long. The ends were cut back, 7 bases at V and 3 bases at J, with 12 bases in the middle. CDR1 is MNHEY and CDR2 is SMNVEV in the germline V gene (reference sequence). This CDR3 is CASTYRRDTGELFF. CDR3 coding DNA: TGTGCCAGCACGTATAGGCGGGACACCGGGGAGCTGTTTTTT.

The rearrangement joins TRBV28 to TRBJ2-2; D is unclear. CDR3 length: 12 amino acids. The V end was cut by 4 bases, the J end by 7 bases, with 7 bases between. Germline V gives CDR1 MDHEN, CDR2 SYDVKM. This chain's CDR3 is CASSSSSGELFF. In DNA form, the CDR3 reads TGTGCCAGCAGTTCCTCGAGCGGGGAGCTGTTTTTT.

This chain joins TRBV19 and TRBJ1-2, with 7 bases that match TRBD1. V shed 3 bases and J 7 bases; nucleotides not matched to a gene: 8. The V gene's germline CDR1 is LNHDA and CDR2 SQIVND (reference sequence). The CDR3 sequence is 14 residues long. CDR3 sequence (DNA): TGTGCCAGTAGTATCGGGGGACAGCATGTTGGCTACACCTTC. Translating it yields CASSIGGQHVGYTF.

The J gene is TRBJ1-1, the V gene TRBV19, with a weak D call TRBD1 (5 bases). V lost 5 bases and J lost 1, with 14 bases in between. Germline V CDR1 and CDR2: LNHDA, SQIVND (reference sequence). CDR3 length: 15 amino acids. The CDR3 DNA follows: TGTGCCAGTAGTTTTGCGGGGGGGAGGAACACTGAAGCTTTCTTT. Protein: CASSFAGGRNTEAFF.